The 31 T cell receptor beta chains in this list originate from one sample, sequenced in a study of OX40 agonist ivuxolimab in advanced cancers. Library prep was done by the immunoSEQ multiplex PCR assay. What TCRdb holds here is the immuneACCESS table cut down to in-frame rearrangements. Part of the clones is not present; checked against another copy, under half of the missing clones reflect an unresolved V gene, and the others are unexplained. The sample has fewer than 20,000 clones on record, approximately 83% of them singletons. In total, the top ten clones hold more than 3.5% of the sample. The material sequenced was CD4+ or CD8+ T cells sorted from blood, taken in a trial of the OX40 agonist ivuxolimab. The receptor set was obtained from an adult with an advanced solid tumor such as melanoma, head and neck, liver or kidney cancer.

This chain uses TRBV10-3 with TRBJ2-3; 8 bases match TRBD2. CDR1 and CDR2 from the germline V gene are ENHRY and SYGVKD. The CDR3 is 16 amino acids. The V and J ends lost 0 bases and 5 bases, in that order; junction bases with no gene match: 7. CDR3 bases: TGTGCCATCAGTGAGTCTAGAGCGGGAGTTGTAGATACGCAGTATTTT. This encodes CAISESRAGVVDTQYF.

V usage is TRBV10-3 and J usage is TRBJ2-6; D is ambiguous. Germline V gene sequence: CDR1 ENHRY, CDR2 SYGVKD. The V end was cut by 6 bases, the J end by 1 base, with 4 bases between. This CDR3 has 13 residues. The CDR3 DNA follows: TGTGCCATCAGGGAATCTGGGGCCAACGTCCTGACTTTC. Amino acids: CAIRESGANVLTF.

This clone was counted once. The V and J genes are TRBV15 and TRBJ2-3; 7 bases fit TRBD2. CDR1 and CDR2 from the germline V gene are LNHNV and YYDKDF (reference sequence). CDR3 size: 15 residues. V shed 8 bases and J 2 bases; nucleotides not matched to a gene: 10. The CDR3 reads CATGASGGLTDTQYF. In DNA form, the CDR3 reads TGTGCCACCGGTGCTAGCGGAGGACTCACAGATACGCAGTATTTT.

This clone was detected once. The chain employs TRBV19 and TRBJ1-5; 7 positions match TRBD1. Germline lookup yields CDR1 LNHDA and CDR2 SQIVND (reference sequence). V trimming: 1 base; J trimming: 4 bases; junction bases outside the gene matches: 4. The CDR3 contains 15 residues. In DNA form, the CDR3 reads TGTGCCAGTAGTATAGTCGAGACAGGGAATCAGCCCCAGCATTTT. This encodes CASSIVETGNQPQHF. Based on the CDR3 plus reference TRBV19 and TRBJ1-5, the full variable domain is DGGITQSPKYLFRKEGQNVTLSCEQNLNHDAMYWYRQDPGQGLRLIYYSQIVNDFQKGDIAEGYSVSREKKESFPLTVTSAQKNPTAFYLCASSIVETGNQPQHFGDGTRLSIL.

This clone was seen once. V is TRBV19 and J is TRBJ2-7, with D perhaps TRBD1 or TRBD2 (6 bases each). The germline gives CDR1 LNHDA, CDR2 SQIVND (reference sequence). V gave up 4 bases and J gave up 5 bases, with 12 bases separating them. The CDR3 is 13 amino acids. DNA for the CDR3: TGTGCCAGTAGTAAAGGAGGGGGAAACGAGCAGTACTTC. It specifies CASSKGGGNEQYF. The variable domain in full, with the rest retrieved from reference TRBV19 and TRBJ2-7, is DGGITQSPKYLFRKEGQNVTLSCEQNLNHDAMYWYRQDPGQGLRLIYYSQIVNDFQKGDIAEGYSVSREKKESFPLTVTSAQKNPTAFYLCASSKGGGNEQYFGPGTRLTVT.

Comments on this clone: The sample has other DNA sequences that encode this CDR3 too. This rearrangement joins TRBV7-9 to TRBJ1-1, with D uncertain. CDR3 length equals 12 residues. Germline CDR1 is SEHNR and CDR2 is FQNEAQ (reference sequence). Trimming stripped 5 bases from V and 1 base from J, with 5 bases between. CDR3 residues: CASSRQNTEAFF. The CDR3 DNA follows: TGTGCCAGCAGCCGACAGAACACTGAAGCTTTCTTT.

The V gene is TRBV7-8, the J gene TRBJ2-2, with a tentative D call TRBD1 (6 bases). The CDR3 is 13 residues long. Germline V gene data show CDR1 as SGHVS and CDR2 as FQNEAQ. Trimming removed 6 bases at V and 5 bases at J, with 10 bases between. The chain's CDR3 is CASSAGVTGELFF. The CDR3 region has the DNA TGTGCCAGCAGTGCAGGGGTAACCGGGGAGCTGTTTTTT.

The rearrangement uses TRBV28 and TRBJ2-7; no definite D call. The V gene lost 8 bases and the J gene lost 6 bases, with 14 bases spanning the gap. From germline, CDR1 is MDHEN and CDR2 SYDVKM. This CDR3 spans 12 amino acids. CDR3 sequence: CASSRQKREQYF. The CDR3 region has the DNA TGTGCCAGCTCCCGGCAGAAGCGCGAGCAGTACTTC. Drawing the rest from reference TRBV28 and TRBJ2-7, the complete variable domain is DVKVTQSSRYLVKRTGEKVFLECVQDMDHENMFWYRQDPGLGLRLIYFSYDVKMKEKGDIPEGYSVSREKKERFSLILESASTNQTSMYLCASSRQKREQYFGPGTRLTVT.

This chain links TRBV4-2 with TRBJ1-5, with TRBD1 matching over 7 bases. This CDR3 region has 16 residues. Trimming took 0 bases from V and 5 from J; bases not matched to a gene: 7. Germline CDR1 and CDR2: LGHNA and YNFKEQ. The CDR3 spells CASSQDHRDSHQPQHF. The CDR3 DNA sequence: TGTGCCAGCAGCCAAGATCATAGGGACAGTCATCAGCCCCAGCATTTT.

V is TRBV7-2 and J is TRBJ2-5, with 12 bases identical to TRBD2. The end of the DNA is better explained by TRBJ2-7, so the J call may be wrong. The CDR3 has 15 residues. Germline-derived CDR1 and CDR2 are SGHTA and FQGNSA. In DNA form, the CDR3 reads TGTGCCAGCAGCCCTTCGACTAGCGGGAGCGGCGAGCAGTACTTC. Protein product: CASSPSTSGSGEQYF.

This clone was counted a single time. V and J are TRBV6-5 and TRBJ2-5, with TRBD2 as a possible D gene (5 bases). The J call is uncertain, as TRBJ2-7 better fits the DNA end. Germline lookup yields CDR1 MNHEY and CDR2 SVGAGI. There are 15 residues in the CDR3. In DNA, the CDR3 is TGTGCCAGCAGTCCAAGGACTTACAACTCCTACGAGCAGTACTTC. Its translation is CASSPRTYNSYEQYF.

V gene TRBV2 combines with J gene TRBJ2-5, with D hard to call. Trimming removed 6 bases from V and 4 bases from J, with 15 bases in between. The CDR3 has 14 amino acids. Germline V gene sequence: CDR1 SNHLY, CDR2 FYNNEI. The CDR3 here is CASSFSGPRETQYF. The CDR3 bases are TGTGCCAGCAGCTTCTCTGGCCCCCGAGAGACCCAGTACTTC. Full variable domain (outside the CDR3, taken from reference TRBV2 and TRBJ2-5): EPEVTQTPSHQVTQMGQEVILRCVPISNHLYFYWYRQILGQKVEFLVSFYNNEISEKSEIFDDQFSVERPDGSNFTLKIRSTKLEDSAMYFCASSFSGPRETQYFGPGTRLLVL.

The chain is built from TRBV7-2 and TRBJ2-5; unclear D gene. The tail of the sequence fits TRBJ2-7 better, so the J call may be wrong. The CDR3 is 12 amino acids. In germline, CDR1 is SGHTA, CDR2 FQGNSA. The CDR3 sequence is CASSLSSYEQYF. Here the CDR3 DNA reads TGTGCCAGCAGCTTAAGTTCCTACGAGCAGTACTTC.

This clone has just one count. Here the CDR3 DNA reads TGTGCCAGCAGCTTAGGGCTAAGAAGCTCCTACGAGCAGTACTTC. It translates to CASSLGLRSSYEQYF. V and J are TRBV7-2 and TRBJ2-7; D gene uncertain. The CDR3 covers 15 residues. Trimming cost V 1 base and J 0 bases, with 10 bases left between them. CDR1 and CDR2 from the germline V gene are SGHTA and FQGNSA. The entire variable domain, with the rest obtained from reference TRBV7-2 and TRBJ2-7, is as follows: GAGVSQSPSNKVTEKGKDVELRCDPISGHTALYWYRQSLGQGLEFLIYFQGNSAPDKSGLPSDRFSAERTGGSVSTLTIQRTQQEDSAVYLCASSLGLRSSYEQYFGPGTRLTVT.

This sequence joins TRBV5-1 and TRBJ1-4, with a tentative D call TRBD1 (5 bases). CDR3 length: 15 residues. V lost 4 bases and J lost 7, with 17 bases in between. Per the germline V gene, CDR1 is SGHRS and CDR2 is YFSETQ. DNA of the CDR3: TGCGCCAGCAGCCCGCTGGGGACGCAGGGTGAAAAACTGTTTTTT. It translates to CASSPLGTQGEKLFF.

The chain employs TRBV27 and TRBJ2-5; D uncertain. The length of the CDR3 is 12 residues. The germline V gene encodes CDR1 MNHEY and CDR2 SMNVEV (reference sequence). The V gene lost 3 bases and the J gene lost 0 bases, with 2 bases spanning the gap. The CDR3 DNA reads TGTGCCAGCAGTTTGTACCAAGAGACCCAGTACTTC. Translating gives CASSLYQETQYF.

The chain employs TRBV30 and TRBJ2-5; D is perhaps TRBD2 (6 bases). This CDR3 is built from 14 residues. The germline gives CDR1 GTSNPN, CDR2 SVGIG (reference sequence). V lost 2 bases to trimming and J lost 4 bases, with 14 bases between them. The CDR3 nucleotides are TGTGCCTGGAGTCGGGGGTTCGGGGGAGAGACCCAGTACTTC. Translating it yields CAWSRGFGGETQYF. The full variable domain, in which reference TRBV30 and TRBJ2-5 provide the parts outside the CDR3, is SQTIHQWPATLVQPVGSPLSLECTVEGTSNPNLYWYRQAAGRGLQLLFYSVGIGQISSEVPQNLSASRPQDRQFILSSKKLLLSDSGFYLCAWSRGFGGETQYFGPGTRLLVL.

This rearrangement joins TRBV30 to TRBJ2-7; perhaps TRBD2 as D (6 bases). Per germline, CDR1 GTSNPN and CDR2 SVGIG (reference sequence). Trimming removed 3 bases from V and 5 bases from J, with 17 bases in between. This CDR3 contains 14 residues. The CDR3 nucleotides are TGTGCCTGGAGCTATGGAGGGAGTGTCGACGAGCAGTACTTC. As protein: CAWSYGGSVDEQYF.

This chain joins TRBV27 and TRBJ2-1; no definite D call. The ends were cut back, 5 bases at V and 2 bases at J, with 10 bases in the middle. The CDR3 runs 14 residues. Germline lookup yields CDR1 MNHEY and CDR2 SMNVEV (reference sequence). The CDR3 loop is CASSQDGTYNEQFF. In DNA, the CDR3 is TGTGCCAGCAGTCAGGACGGTACCTACAATGAGCAGTTCTTC.

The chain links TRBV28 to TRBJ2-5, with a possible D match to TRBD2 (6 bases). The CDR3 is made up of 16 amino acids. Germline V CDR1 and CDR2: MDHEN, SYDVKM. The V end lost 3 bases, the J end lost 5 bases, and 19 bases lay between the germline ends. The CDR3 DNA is TGTGCCAGCAGTTTGAGTAGCTCGACAGCGGGCGAGACCCAGTACTTC. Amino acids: CASSLSSSTAGETQYF.

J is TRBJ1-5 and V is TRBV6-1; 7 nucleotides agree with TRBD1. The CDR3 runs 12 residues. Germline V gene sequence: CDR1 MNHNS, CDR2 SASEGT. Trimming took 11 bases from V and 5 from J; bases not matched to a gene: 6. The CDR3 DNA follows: TGTGCCCCGACAGGGTGGTATCAGCCCCAGCATTTT. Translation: CAPTGWYQPQHF.

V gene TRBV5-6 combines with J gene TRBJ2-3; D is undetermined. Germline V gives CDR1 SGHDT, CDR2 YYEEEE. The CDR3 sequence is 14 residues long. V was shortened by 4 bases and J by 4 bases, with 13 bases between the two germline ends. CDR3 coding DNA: TGTGCCAGCAGCCTAGGGTATTTTTCAGATACGCAGTATTTT. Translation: CASSLGYFSDTQYF. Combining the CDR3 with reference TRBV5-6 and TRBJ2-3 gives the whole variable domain DAGVTQSPTHLIKTRGQQVTLRCSPKSGHDTVSWYQQALGQGPQFIFQYYEEEERQRGNFPDRFSGHQFPNYSSELNVNALLLGDSALYLCASSLGYFSDTQYFGPGTRLTVL.

The CDR3 DNA follows: TGTGCCAGCTCACCAGGAGGGCCTAATGAAAAACTGTTTTTT. Translation: CASSPGGPNEKLFF. J is TRBJ1-4 and V is TRBV18; D call uncertain. V was cut by 2 bases and J by 3 bases, with 7 bases left in between. The CDR3 runs 14 residues. CDR1 is KGHSH and CDR2 is LQKENI in the germline V gene.

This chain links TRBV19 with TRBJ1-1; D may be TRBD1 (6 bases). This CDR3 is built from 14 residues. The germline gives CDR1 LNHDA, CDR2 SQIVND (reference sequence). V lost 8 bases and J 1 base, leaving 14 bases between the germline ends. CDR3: CASEKTGANTEAFF. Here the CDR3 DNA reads TGTGCCAGTGAAAAGACAGGCGCGAACACTGAAGCTTTCTTT. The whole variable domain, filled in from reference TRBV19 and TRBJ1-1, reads DGGITQSPKYLFRKEGQNVTLSCEQNLNHDAMYWYRQDPGQGLRLIYYSQIVNDFQKGDIAEGYSVSREKKESFPLTVTSAQKNPTAFYLCASEKTGANTEAFFGQGTRLTVV.

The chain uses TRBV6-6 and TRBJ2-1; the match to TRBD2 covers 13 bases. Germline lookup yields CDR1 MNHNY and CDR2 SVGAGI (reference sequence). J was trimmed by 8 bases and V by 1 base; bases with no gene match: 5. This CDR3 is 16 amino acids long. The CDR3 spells CASSYFGTSGIDEQFF. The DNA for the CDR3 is TGTGCCAGCAGTTACTTTGGGACTAGCGGGATTGATGAGCAGTTCTTC.

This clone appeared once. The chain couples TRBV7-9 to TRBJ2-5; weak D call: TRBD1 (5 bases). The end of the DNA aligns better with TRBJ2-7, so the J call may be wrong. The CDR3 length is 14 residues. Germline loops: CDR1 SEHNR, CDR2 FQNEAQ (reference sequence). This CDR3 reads CASSPVVQGYEQYF. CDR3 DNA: TGTGCCAGCAGCCCGGTAGTCCAGGGATACGAGCAGTACTTC.

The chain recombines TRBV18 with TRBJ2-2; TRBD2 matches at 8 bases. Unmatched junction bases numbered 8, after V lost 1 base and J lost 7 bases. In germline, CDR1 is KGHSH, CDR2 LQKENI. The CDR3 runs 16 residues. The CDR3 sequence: CASSPQGSGTDGELFF. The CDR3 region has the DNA TGTGCCAGCTCACCACAGGGTAGCGGGACTGACGGGGAGCTGTTTTTT.

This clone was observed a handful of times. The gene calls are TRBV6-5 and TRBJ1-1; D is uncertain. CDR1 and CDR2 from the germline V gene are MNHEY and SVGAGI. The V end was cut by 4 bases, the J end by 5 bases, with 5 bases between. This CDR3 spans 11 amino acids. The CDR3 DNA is TGTGCCAGCAGTTCGTTAACTGAAGCTTTCTTT. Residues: CASSSLTEAFF.

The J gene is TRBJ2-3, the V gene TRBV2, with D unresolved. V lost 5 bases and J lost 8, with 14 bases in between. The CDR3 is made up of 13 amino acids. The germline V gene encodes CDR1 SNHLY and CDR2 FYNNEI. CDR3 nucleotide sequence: TGTGCCAGCAGTCGGCCAGTCATGGGTACGCAGTATTTT. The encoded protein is CASSRPVMGTQYF.

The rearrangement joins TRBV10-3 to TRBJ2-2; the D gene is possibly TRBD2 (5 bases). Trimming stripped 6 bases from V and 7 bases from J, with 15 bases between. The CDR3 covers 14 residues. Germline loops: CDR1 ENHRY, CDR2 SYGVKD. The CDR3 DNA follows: TGTGCCATCAGCTTCGAGGGTGTCGTCGGGGAGCTGTTTTTT. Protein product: CAISFEGVVGELFF.

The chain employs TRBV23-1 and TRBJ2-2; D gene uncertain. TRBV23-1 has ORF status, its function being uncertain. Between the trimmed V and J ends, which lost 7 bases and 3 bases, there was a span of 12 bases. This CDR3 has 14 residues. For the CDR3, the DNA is TGCGCCAGCAAATTACAGATTTACACCGGGGAGCTGTTTTTT. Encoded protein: CASKLQIYTGELFF.